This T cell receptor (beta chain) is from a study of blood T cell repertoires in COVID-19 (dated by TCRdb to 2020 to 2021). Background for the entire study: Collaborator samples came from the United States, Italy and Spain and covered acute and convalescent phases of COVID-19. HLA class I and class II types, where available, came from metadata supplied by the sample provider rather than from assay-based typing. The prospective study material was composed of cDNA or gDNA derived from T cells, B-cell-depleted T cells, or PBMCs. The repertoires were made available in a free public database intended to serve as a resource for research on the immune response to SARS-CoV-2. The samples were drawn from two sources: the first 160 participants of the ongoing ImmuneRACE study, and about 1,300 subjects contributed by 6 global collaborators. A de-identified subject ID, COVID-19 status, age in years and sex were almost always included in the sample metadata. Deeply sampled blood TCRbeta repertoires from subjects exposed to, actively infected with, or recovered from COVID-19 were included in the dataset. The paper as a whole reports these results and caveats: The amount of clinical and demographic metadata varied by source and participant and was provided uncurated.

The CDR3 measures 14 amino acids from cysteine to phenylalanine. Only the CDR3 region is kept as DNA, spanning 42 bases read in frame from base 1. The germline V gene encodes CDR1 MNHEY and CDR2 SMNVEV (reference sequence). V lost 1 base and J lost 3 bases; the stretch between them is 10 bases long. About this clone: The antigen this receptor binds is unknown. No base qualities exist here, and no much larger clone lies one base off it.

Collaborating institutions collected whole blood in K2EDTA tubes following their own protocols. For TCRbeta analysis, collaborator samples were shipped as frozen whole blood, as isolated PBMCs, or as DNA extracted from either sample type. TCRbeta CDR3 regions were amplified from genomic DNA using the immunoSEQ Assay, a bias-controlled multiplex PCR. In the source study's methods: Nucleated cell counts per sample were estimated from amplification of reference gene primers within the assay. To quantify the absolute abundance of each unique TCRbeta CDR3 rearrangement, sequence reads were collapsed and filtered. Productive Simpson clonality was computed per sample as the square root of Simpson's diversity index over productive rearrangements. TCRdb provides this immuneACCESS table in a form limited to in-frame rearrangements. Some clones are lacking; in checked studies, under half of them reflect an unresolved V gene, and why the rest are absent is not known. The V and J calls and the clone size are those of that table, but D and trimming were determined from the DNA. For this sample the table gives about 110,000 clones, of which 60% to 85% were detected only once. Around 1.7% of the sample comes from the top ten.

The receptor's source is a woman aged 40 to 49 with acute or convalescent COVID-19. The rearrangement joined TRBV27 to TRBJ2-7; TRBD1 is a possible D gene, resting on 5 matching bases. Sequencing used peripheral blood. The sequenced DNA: TGTGCCAGCAGTTTATTCCCAGGGAACTACGAGCAGTACTTC. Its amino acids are CASSLFPGNYEQYF.